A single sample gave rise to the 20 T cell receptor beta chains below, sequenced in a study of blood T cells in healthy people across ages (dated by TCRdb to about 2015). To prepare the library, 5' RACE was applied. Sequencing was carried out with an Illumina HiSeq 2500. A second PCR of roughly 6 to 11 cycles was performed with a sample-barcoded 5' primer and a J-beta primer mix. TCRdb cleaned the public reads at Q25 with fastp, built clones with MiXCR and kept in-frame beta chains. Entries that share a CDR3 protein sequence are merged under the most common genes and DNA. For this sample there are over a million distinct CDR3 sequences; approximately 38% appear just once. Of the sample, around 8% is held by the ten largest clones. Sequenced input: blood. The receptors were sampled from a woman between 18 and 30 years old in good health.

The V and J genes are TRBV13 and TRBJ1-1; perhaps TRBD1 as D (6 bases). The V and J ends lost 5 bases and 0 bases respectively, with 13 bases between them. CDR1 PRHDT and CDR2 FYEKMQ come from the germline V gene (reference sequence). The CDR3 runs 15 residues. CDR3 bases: TGTGCCAGCAGCGCCCCCGGACAGTTGAACACTGAAGCTTTCTTT. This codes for CASSAPGQLNTEAFF.

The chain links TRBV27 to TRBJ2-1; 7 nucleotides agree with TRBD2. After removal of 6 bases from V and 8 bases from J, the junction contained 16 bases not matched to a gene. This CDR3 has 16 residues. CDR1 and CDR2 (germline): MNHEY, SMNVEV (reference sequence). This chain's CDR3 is CASRHYPGGTNDEQFF. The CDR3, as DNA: TGTGCCAGCAGACACTACCCGGGGGGAACGAACGATGAGCAGTTCTTC.

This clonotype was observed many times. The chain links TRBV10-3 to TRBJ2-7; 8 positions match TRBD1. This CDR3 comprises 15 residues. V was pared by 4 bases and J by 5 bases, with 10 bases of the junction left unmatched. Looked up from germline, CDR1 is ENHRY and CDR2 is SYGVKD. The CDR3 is CAISAPTQGADEQYF. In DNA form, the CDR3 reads TGTGCCATCAGTGCCCCCACCCAGGGGGCGGACGAGCAGTACTTC.

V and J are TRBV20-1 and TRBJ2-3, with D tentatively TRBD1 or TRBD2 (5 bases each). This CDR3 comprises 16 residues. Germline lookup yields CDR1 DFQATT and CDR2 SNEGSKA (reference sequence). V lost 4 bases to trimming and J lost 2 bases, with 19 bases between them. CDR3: CSAKPGAQFVTDTQYF. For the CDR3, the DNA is TGCAGTGCTAAGCCCGGGGCTCAGTTCGTCACAGATACGCAGTATTTT.

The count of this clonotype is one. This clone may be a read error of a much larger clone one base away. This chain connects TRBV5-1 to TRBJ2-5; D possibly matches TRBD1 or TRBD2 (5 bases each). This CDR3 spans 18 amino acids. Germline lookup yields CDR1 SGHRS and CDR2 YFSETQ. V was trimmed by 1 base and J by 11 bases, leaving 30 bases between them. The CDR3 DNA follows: TGCGCCAGCAGCTTGAGATATGGGGGACCTCCACAATTCAATGAGCAGTACTTC. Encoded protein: CASSLRYGGPPQFNEQYF.

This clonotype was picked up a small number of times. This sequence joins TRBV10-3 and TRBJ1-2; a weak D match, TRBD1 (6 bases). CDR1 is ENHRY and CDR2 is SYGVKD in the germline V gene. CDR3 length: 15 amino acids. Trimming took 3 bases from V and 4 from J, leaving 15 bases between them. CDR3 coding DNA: TGTGCCATCAGTGAAACCACTACAGGGAGCTATGGCTACACCTTC. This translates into CAISETTTGSYGYTF.

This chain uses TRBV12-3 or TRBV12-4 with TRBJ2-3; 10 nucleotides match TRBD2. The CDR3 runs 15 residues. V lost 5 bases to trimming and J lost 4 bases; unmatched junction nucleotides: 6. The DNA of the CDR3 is TGTGCCAGCAGTAAGAGCGGGAGGGCCCCAGATACGCAGTATTTT. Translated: CASSKSGRAPDTQYF.

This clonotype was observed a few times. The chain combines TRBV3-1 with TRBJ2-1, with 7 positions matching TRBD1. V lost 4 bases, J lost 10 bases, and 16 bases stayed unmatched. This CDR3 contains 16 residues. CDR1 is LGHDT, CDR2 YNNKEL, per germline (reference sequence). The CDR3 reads CASSRTRTGSGVEQFF. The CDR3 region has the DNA TGTGCCAGCAGCCGCACGAGGACAGGTAGTGGGGTAGAGCAGTTCTTC.

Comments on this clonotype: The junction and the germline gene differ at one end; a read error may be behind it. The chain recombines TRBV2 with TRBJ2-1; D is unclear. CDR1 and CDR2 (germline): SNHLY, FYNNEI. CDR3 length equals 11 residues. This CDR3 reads CASSVGNERFF. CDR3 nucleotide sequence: TGTGCCAGCAGTGTTGGCAATGAGCGGTTCTTC.

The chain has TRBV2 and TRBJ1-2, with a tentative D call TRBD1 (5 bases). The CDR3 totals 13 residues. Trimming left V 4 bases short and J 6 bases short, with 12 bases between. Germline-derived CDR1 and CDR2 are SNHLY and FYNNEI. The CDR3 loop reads CASSVRAQHGYTF. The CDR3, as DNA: TGTGCCAGCAGTGTCAGGGCGCAGCATGGCTACACCTTC.

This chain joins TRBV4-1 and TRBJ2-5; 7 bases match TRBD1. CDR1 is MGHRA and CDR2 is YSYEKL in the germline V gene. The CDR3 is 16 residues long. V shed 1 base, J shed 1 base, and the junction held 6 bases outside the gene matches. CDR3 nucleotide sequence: TGCGCCAGCAGCCAAGGTTCGGGACAGATCCAAGAGACCCAGTACTTC. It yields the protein CASSQGSGQIQETQYF.

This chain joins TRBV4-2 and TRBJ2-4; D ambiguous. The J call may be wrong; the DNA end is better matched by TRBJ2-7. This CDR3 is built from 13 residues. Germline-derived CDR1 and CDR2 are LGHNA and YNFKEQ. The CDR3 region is CASSPTPGYEQYF. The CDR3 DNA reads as TGTGCCAGCAGCCCTACCCCAGGTTACGAGCAGTACTTC.

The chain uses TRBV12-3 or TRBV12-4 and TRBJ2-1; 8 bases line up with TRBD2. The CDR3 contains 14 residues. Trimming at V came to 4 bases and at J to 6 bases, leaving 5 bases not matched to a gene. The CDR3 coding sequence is TGTGCCAGCAGTTGGCGCGGGGGGTTCAATGAGCAGTTCTTC. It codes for CASSWRGGFNEQFF.

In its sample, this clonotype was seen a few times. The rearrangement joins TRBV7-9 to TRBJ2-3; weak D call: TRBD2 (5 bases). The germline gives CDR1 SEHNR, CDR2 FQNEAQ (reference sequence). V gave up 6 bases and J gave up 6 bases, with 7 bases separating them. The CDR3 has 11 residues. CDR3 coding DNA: TGTGCCAGCAGGATAGCGGATACGCAGTATTTT. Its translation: CASRIADTQYF.

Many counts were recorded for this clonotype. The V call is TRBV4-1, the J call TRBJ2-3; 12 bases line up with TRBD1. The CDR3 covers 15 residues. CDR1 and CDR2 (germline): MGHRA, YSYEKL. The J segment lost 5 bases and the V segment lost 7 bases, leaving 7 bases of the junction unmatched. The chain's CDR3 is CASTAGQGAGDTQYF. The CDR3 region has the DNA TGCGCCAGCACGGCGGGACAGGGGGCCGGAGATACGCAGTATTTT.

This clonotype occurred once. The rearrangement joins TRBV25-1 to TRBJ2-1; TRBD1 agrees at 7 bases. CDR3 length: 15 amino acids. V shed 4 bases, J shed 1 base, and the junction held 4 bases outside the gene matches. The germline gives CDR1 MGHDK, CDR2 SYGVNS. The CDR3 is CASSAGQASYNEQFF. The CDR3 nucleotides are TGTGCCAGCAGTGCTGGACAGGCTTCCTACAATGAGCAGTTCTTC.

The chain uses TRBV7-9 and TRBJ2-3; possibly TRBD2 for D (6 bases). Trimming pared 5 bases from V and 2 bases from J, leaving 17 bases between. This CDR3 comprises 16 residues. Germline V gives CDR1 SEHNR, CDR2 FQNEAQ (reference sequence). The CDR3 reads CASSPRESEDTDTQYF. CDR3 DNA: TGTGCCAGCAGCCCCCGGGAGAGCGAGGACACAGATACGCAGTATTTT.

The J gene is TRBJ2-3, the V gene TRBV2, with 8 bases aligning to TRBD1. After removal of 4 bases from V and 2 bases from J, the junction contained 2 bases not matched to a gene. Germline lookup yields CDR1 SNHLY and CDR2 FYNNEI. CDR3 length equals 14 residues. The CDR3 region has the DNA TGTGCCAGCAGTGGGACAGGGACCACAGATACGCAGTATTTT. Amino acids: CASSGTGTTDTQYF. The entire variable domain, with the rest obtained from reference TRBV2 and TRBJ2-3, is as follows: EPEVTQTPSHQVTQMGQEVILRCVPISNHLYFYWYRQILGQKVEFLVSFYNNEISEKSEIFDDQFSVERPDGSNFTLKIRSTKLEDSAMYFCASSGTGTTDTQYFGPGTRLTVL.

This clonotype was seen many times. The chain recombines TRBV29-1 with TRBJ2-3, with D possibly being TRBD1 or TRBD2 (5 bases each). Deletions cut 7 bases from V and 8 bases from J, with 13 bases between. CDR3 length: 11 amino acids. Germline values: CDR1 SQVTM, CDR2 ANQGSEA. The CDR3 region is CSALWGSTQYF. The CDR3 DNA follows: TGCAGCGCCCTGTGGGGGAGTACGCAGTATTTT.

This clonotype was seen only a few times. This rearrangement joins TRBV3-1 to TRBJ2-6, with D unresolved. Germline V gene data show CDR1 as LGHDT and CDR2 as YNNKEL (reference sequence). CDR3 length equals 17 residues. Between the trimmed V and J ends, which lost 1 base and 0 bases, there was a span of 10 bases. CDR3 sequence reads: CASSQVMGGSGANVLTF. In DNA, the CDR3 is TGTGCCAGCAGCCAAGTGATGGGTGGCTCTGGGGCCAACGTCCTGACTTTC.